This T cell receptor (beta chain) was captured in a study of cytomegalovirus exposure and HLA in healthy donors. Broader study findings: Per a later analysis, HLA-associated TCR beta chains showed more clonal expansion than other, equally common TCR beta chains. Per a prior analysis, the majority of TCR beta V segments were productive roughly 87% or roughly 30% of the time. The study designated about 160 TCR beta chains cytomegalovirus-associated.

The study ran its PCR with 60 Vbeta and 13 Jbeta primers. Sequenced by immunoSEQ multiplex PCR; TCRdb stores in-frame clones only, minus some. Of around 130,000 clones in the sample, about four fifths were seen once. Germline CDR1 is GTSNPN and CDR2 is SVGIG (reference sequence). With 5 bases removed from V and 5 bases from J, the gap between germline ends came to 19 bases. The CDR3 consists of 14 residues. Turning to this clone: The antigen remains undetermined.

The TCR was taken from a woman in her thirties or forties in good health and CMV-seronegative. The chain has TRBV30 and TRBJ2-7, with D maybe TRBD2 (7 bases). The source material was PBMCs. CDR3 coding DNA: TGTGCCTGGGGAGGGGGGGTCTTGGTGAACGAGCAGTACTTC. Its protein is CAWGGGVLVNEQYF.